Listed below are T cell receptor beta chains from one sample, sequenced in a study of T cell clones after liver transplantation. Sequencing used immunoSEQ multiplex PCR; TCRdb keeps in-frame clones, though not all of them. The sample contains roughly 20,000 clones, 88% of which appear only once. This sample comprised CD8+ T cells from blood, obtained before liver transplant. The receptors were sampled from a human donor who received a liver transplant. The CDR3 runs from the conserved cysteine through the conserved F or W. D genes are given only for firm matches. Some rows have no size entry. The others give once, few or many, or a class for an expanded clone.

v_gene,d_gene,j_gene,abundance,CDR3nt,CDR3aa
TRBV11-3,NA,TRBJ2-7,NA,TGTGCCAGCAGCTTCCCTTGGACAGCCTACGAGCAGTACTTC,CASSFPWTAYEQYF
TRBV11-2,TRBD2,TRBJ2-6,NA,TGTGCCAGCAGCTTAGTGGGACTAGCGGGAATATCTGGGGCCAACGTCCTGACTTTC,CASSLVGLAGISGANVLTF
TRBV27,NA,TRBJ2-3,NA,TGTGCCAGCAGGTTCGGGGCCGGGTATACGCAGTATTTT,CASRFGAGYTQYF
TRBV7-9,NA,TRBJ2-3,NA,TGTGCCAGCAGTCACTCTACCACAGATACGCAGTATTTT,CASSHSTTDTQYF
TRBV28,NA,TRBJ2-1,NA,TGTGCCAGCAGTTTTGGGCTATCAGGGCAGTTCTTC,CASSFGLSGQFF
TRBV7-2,NA,TRBJ1-5,few,TGTGCCAGCAGCCCTACCAAAGCTGGGAATCAGCCCCAGCATTTT,CASSPTKAGNQPQHF
TRBV7-9,TRBD1,TRBJ2-3,NA,TGTGCCAGCAGCTCTAGAAGGGGGCGGCGGGGCACAGATACGCAGTATTTT,CASSSRRGRRGTDTQYF
TRBV5-6,NA,TRBJ1-2,NA,TGTGCCAGCAGCTTGGGGACTAATGGCTACACCTTC,CASSLGTNGYTF
TRBV9,NA,TRBJ1-2,NA,TGTGCCAGCAGAGGGATGGGGGGCCCGCTTAACTATGGCTACACCTTC,CASRGMGGPLNYGYTF
TRBV28,NA,TRBJ2-5,NA,TGTGCCAGCAGAACGGGGCCTTATCAAGAGACCCAGTACTTC,CASRTGPYQETQYF
TRBV5-4,TRBD1,TRBJ2-1,few,TGTGCCAGCAGTTTTCTCAGGGGGCAGATCTACAATGAGCAGTTCTTC,CASSFLRGQIYNEQFF
TRBV9,TRBD2,TRBJ2-2,NA,TGTGCCAGCAGCGTAGACGGGGGGAAAACCGGGGAGCTGTTTTTT,CASSVDGGKTGELFF
TRBV19,NA,TRBJ2-4,NA,TGTGCCAGTAGTATAGTCCGGGATTATGAAAACATTCAGTACTTC,CASSIVRDYENIQYF
TRBV13,NA,TRBJ1-1,NA,TGTGCCAGCAGCTACAGGGAGTCCTTT,CASSYRESF
TRBV4-3,NA,TRBJ1-5,once,TGCGCCAGCAGCCAAGGGATTGGCAGGGATAGCAATCAGCCCCAGCATTTT,CASSQGIGRDSNQPQHF
TRBV9,NA,TRBJ2-1,NA,TGTGCCAGCAGGTCAGGACTAGGGGGGGCCCGGGAGCAGTTCTTC,CASRSGLGGAREQFF
TRBV29-1,TRBD1,TRBJ1-1,once,TGCAGCGTTTGGCCAGGGGGTTTGAACACTGAAGCTTTCTTT,CSVWPGGLNTEAFF
TRBV27,TRBD2,TRBJ2-1,once,TGTGCCAGCAGTTCGTCCTCCGGTGGCGCGACTAGCGGGACTTGGAGCTCCTACAATGAGCAGTTCTTC,CASSSSSGGATSGTWSSYNEQFF
TRBV7-9,TRBD1,TRBJ2-5,NA,TGTGCCAGCAGCGCGACAGGGGCAAGGGAGACCCAGTACTTC,CASSATGARETQYF
TRBV7-9,TRBD2,TRBJ2-7,NA,TGTGCCAGCAGCCCGGGAACTAGCGGGAGGGACTACGAGCAGTACTTC,CASSPGTSGRDYEQYF
TRBV7-9,TRBD2,TRBJ2-1,NA,TGTGCCAGCAGCTTCACCGGGACTAGCGGGACCCATGAGCAGTTCTTC,CASSFTGTSGTHEQFF
TRBV6-5,NA,TRBJ2-2,NA,TGTGCCAGCAGTTACGGGCAGCTCACCGGGGAGCTGTTTTTT,CASSYGQLTGELFF
TRBV7-6,NA,TRBJ2-1,NA,TGTGCCAGCAGCTGGACTCAGGGGAGTGAGCAGTTCTTC,CASSWTQGSEQFF
TRBV6-5,TRBD1,TRBJ2-1,NA,TGTGCCAGCAGTTCAGAGGGGGCTTACAATGAGCAGTTCTTC,CASSSEGAYNEQFF
TRBV5-4,NA,TRBJ1-1,NA,TGTGCCAGCTCGGGGGTAACGGACACTGAAGCTTTCTTT,CASSGVTDTEAFF
TRBV28,TRBD1,TRBJ1-2,few,TGTGCCAGCAGTCCCTACCGACAGGGTGATTCTAACTATGGCTACACCTTC,CASSPYRQGDSNYGYTF
TRBV6-6,NA,TRBJ1-5,NA,TGTGCCAGCAGTCCCTTTGATAGCAATCAGCCCCAGCATTTT,CASSPFDSNQPQHF
TRBV7-9,NA,TRBJ2-1,NA,TGTGCCAGCAGCTTATTGTTCGGGGACTCCTACAATGAGCAGTTCTTC,CASSLLFGDSYNEQFF
TRBV6-4,NA,TRBJ2-7,once,TGCGCCAGCAGTGACACGTACGAGCAGTACTTC,CASSDTYEQYF
TRBV27,NA,TRBJ2-1,NA,TGTGCCAGCAGCCAGGGACTTGAACAGTTCTTC,CASSQGLEQFF
TRBV28,TRBD1,TRBJ2-2,NA,TGTGCCAGCAGTTTAAGGGGGCCAAGGACCGGGGAGCTGTTTTTT,CASSLRGPRTGELFF
TRBV28,NA,TRBJ1-5,NA,TGTGCCAGCAGTGAGGGGGTGAATCAGCCCCAGCATTTT,CASSEGVNQPQHF
TRBV28,NA,TRBJ2-7,NA,TGTGCCAGCAGATGGGGCGGGATAGGGTACGAGCAGTACTTC,CASRWGGIGYEQYF
TRBV11-2,NA,TRBJ2-1,NA,TGTGCCAGCAGCTTAGATGTGGGGTATTCCTACAATGAGCAGTTCTTC,CASSLDVGYSYNEQFF
TRBV11-2,TRBD2,TRBJ2-5,NA,TGTGCCAGCAGCCGTAGCGGGAGGGCCGTGGGGGAAGAGACCCAGTACTTC,CASSRSGRAVGEETQYF
TRBV19,NA,TRBJ1-5,once,TGTGCCAGTAGTATAACAGGTAGCAATCAGCCCCAGCATTTT,CASSITGSNQPQHF
TRBV28,NA,TRBJ1-2,NA,TGTGCCAGCAGTTCCAACCTATTGACAGGCTCCCGGTATGGCTACACCTTC,CASSSNLLTGSRYGYTF
TRBV28,NA,TRBJ2-1,NA,TGTGCCAGTTCCCCTCAGGGAATAGGGGACAATGAGCAGTTCTTC,CASSPQGIGDNEQFF
TRBV19,NA,TRBJ2-2,NA,TGTGCCAGTAGTATAACCGGGGAGCTGTTTTTT,CASSITGELFF
TRBV2,NA,TRBJ1-2,NA,TGTGCCAGCATCCAAACCGAGGGGAACTATGGCTACACCTTC,CASIQTEGNYGYTF
TRBV6-6,NA,TRBJ2-7,NA,TGTGCCAGCAACGACAGGATCTCCTACGAGCAGTACTTC,CASNDRISYEQYF
TRBV4-1,NA,TRBJ1-1,NA,TGCGCCAGCAGCCAAGACCCAGGGGCAGCTTTCTTT,CASSQDPGAAFF
TRBV7-9,TRBD1,TRBJ1-2,NA,TGTGCCAGCAGCTCCTCGGGACAGAACTATGGCTACACCTTC,CASSSSGQNYGYTF